Listed here is a single T cell receptor (beta chain). The data were obtained in a study of shared clonotypes between healthy human individuals. Study-level information: Researchers drew samples from two women and a few men aged 18 to 49.

For unsorted PBMC, 300 ng DNA per replicate equaled 25,000 to 30,000 T cell genomes. Authors' processing steps: Quality scores were absent from the junction-only immunoSEQ sequences, so filtering differed. The method was immunoSEQ multiplex PCR; TCRdb's version includes in-frame clones alone and lacks a portion of them. V, J and clone size are those of that table, while D and trimming were read from the DNA. The table has 400,000 to 500,000 clones, 70% to 85% seen once; the top ten hold approximately 12%. Only Caucasian adults living in Nashville, Tennessee served as donors. The V gene's germline CDR1 is LNHDA and CDR2 SQIVND (reference sequence). The CDR3 loop spans 15 amino acids. V lost 6 bases, J lost 2 bases, and 8 bases stayed unmatched.

The chain links TRBV19 to TRBJ2-7; 9 bases are shared with TRBD1. The sequence came from a woman in her 40s in good health. Some clones in this sample may be carry-over from other donors' samples. The sequenced material came from PBMCs. The CDR3 sequence is CASRQQGAGTYEQYF. CDR3 DNA sequence: TGTGCCAGTAGACAACAGGGGGCTGGAACCTACGAGCAGTACTTC.